The next 17 T cell receptor beta chains were all read from a single sample in a study of Ad26.COV2.S vaccination and SARS-CoV-2 variants. Profiling relied on immunoSEQ multiplex PCR, and the TCRdb table lists in-frame clones only, not all of them. The sample yields hundreds of thousands of clones, around 87% seen once. Treatment: some 20 received Ad26.COV2.S at low or high dose, single or two shots; a few received placebo; per-sample allocation not given. Sampling happened 63 days after the first vaccine or placebo injection. Sequences were derived from peripheral blood, sampled in a trial of Ad26.COV2.S vaccine versus placebo. The receptor source for this set is a person aged 18-60 years who received the Ad26.COV2.S COVID-19 vaccine or a placebo.

The rearrangement joins TRBV4-1 to TRBJ2-4; D gene uncertain. CDR1 MGHRA and CDR2 YSYEKL come from the germline V gene. The CDR3 length is 13 residues. The germline V and J ends were trimmed by 1 base and 9 bases, with 10 bases remaining between them. This CDR3 is CASSQGPEPIQYF. DNA for the CDR3: TGCGCCAGCAGCCAAGGGCCCGAGCCCATTCAGTACTTC.

CDR3 loop: CAWSQEGAQHF. The CDR3 region has the DNA TGTGCCTGGAGCCAGGAAGGGGCCCAGCATTTT. The rearrangement joins TRBV30 to TRBJ1-5; D perhaps matches TRBD1 (5 bases). The CDR3 totals 11 residues. The ends were cut back, 3 bases at V and 11 bases at J, with 11 bases in the middle. Germline CDR1 GTSNPN, CDR2 SVGIG (reference sequence).

The chain joins TRBV6-1 to TRBJ2-3; D unresolved. V was trimmed by 0 bases and J by 7 bases, leaving 11 bases between them. This CDR3 contains 14 residues. Per germline, CDR1 MNHNS and CDR2 SASEGT. The CDR3 sequence is CASSEAGVANTQYF. Written as DNA, the CDR3 is TGTGCCAGCAGTGAAGCAGGAGTAGCAAATACGCAGTATTTT.

The chain recombines TRBV6-2 or TRBV6-3 with TRBJ2-1; 15 nucleotides align to TRBD2. The CDR3 spans 17 residues. Germline CDR1 and CDR2: MNHEY and SVGEGT. Unmatched junction bases numbered 10, after V lost 6 bases and J lost 7 bases. The CDR3 loop is CASSFRTSGGVRNEQFF. CDR3 coding DNA: TGTGCCAGCAGCTTTCGGACTAGCGGGGGGGTCCGTAATGAGCAGTTCTTC.

The rearrangement joins TRBV6-2 or TRBV6-3 to TRBJ2-6; 12 bases are shared with TRBD1. CDR3 length: 18 residues. J gave up 3 bases and V 2 bases, and 5 bases lay outside the gene matches. Per the germline V gene, CDR1 is MNHEY and CDR2 is SVGEGT. The CDR3 bases are TGTGCCAGCAGTTACCCGGGACAGGGGGCGCGTGGGGCCAACGTCCTGACTTTC. Amino acids: CASSYPGQGARGANVLTF.

The chain uses TRBV6-5 and TRBJ1-2; D gene unclear. CDR1 is MNHEY and CDR2 is SVGAGI in the germline V gene. Trimming stripped 7 bases from V and 7 bases from J, with 16 bases between. The CDR3 consists of 13 residues. The CDR3 region is CASTIRVGFGYTF. The CDR3 DNA reads TGTGCCAGCACCATCCGGGTGGGGTTTGGCTACACCTTC.

This clone has a handful of counts. The chain combines TRBV7-2 with TRBJ1-5; unclear D gene. The CDR3 length is 15 residues. Looked up from germline, CDR1 is SGHTA and CDR2 is FQGNSA. V lost 4 bases and J 5 bases, leaving 15 bases between the germline ends. The DNA of the CDR3 is TGTGCCAGCAGCTCCTCCGGGCGGGAGGATCAGCCCCAGCATTTT. Translating it yields CASSSSGREDQPQHF.

This clone was counted once. This chain links TRBV4-2 with TRBJ2-7; 7 bases map to TRBD1. Germline CDR1 LGHNA, CDR2 YNFKEQ. V was pared by 1 base and J by 7 bases, with 4 bases of the junction left unmatched. The CDR3 is 13 amino acids. For the CDR3, the DNA is TGTGCCAGCAGCCAAGGACAGGGCCGGGAGCAGTACTTC. Protein product: CASSQGQGREQYF.

The rearrangement uses TRBV19 and TRBJ2-3, with TRBD1 matching over 9 bases. This CDR3 contains 15 residues. The V gene end was trimmed by 5 bases and the J gene end by 3 bases; junction bases not matched to a gene: 6. Germline lookup yields CDR1 LNHDA and CDR2 SQIVND (reference sequence). The CDR3 is CASSLYRGQTDTQYF. Here the CDR3 DNA reads TGTGCCAGTAGTTTGTACAGGGGGCAGACAGATACGCAGTATTTT.

The chain links TRBV7-2 to TRBJ2-1, with TRBD2 matching 7 bases. Germline CDR1 is SGHTA and CDR2 is FQGNSA. Trimming at V came to 1 base and at J to 0 bases, leaving 3 bases not matched to a gene. The CDR3 covers 16 residues. The DNA for the CDR3 is TGTGCCAGCAGCTTAGTGGGCGGGAGCTCCTACAATGAGCAGTTCTTC. Protein: CASSLVGGSSYNEQFF.

The V and J genes are TRBV5-1 and TRBJ1-4; D perhaps matches TRBD1 (5 bases). The CDR3 runs 14 residues. Germline CDR1 and CDR2: SGHRS and YFSETQ. V lost 0 bases, J lost 7 bases, and 10 bases lay in between. CDR3 coding DNA: TGCGCCAGCAGCTTGGGGAGGGGTAGTGAAAAACTGTTTTTT. This encodes CASSLGRGSEKLFF.

The V and J genes are TRBV12-3 or TRBV12-4 and TRBJ1-2; tentative D call: TRBD1 (5 bases). The CDR3 has 13 residues. Trimming took off 4 bases at V and 7 bases at J, with 13 bases between the two ends. For the CDR3, the DNA is TGTGCCAGCAGTTCGGGGACTCCGCCTGGCTACACCTTC. Protein product: CASSSGTPPGYTF.

The chain has TRBV5-1 and TRBJ1-1; TRBD1 might be the D (5 bases). The germline gives CDR1 SGHRS, CDR2 YFSETQ. Trimming removed 0 bases from V and 3 bases from J, with 12 bases in between. The CDR3 is 15 amino acids. This CDR3 reads CASSLVGVWDTEAFF. The CDR3 region has the DNA TGCGCCAGCAGCTTGGTAGGGGTATGGGACACTGAAGCTTTCTTT. The full variable domain, its missing parts supplied by reference TRBV5-1 and TRBJ1-1, is KAGVTQTPRYLIKTRGQQVTLSCSPISGHRSVSWYQQTPGQGLQFLFEYFSETQRNKGNFPGRFSGRQFSNSRSEMNVSTLELGDSALYLCASSLVGVWDTEAFFGQGTRLTVV.

The J gene is TRBJ1-2, the V gene TRBV6-6; perhaps TRBD1 as D (6 bases). Germline V gene sequence: CDR1 MNHNY, CDR2 SVGAGI (reference sequence). V was shortened by 8 bases and J by 5 bases, with 15 bases between the two germline ends. This CDR3 has 13 amino acids. This CDR3 is CASWGGLGYGYTF. CDR3 bases: TGTGCCAGCTGGGGGGGGCTCGGTTATGGCTACACCTTC.

The chain uses TRBV9 and TRBJ1-1; no firm D call. The CDR3 covers 13 residues. The V gene's germline CDR1 is SGDLS and CDR2 YYNGEE. V lost 5 bases and J 1 base, leaving 9 bases between the germline ends. The CDR3 region is CASSRHENTEAFF. CDR3 DNA sequence: TGTGCCAGCAGTCGGCACGAGAACACTGAAGCTTTCTTT.

CDR3 protein: CASRGTMSSYEQYF. DNA of the CDR3: TGTGCCAGCAGGGGGACGATGAGCTCCTACGAGCAGTACTTC. The chain has TRBV27 and TRBJ2-7; the D gene could be TRBD1 or TRBD2 (5 bases each). The germline gives CDR1 MNHEY, CDR2 SMNVEV (reference sequence). V was trimmed by 6 bases and J by 0 bases, leaving 12 bases between them. This CDR3 region has 14 residues.

The rearrangement uses TRBV24-1 and TRBJ2-3, with D tentatively TRBD1 (5 bases). CDR1 is KGHDR, CDR2 SFDVKD, per germline. The germline V and J ends were trimmed by 3 bases and 2 bases, with 14 bases remaining between them. This CDR3 contains 16 residues. DNA of the CDR3: TGTGCCACCAGTGATGACACAGGATTTTACACAGATACGCAGTATTTT. Translation: CATSDDTGFYTDTQYF.